What follows are 31 T cell receptor beta chains derived from one specimen sequenced in a study of Ad26.COV2.S vaccination and SARS-CoV-2 variants. Only in-frame clones appear in the TCRdb table, and some are missing; sequencing was by immunoSEQ multiplex PCR. Among approximately 97,000 clones listed, roughly 80% were seen once. Source: peripheral blood, taken after recovery from COVID-19. The receptors shown here come from a human donor who had recovered from COVID-19.

CDR3 in amino acids: CASSRGTTVQETQYF. DNA of the CDR3: TGCGCCAGCAGCCGGGGAACTACCGTCCAAGAGACCCAGTACTTC. This chain links TRBV5-1 with TRBJ2-5, with D maybe TRBD2 (5 bases). V was clipped by 4 bases and J by 1 base, with 14 bases between them. The germline gives CDR1 SGHRS, CDR2 YFSETQ. This CDR3 comprises 15 residues.

CDR3 coding DNA: TGTGCCAGCAGCCGTAGGGACTCTAATGAAAAACTGTTTTTT. Its protein is CASSRRDSNEKLFF. The chain combines TRBV9 with TRBJ1-4; D might be TRBD1 (5 bases). Germline CDR1 reads SGDLS; CDR2 reads YYNGEE. The V gene lost 4 bases and the J gene lost 3 bases, with 10 bases spanning the gap. The CDR3 is 14 amino acids.

This rearrangement joins TRBV5-1 to TRBJ2-3; 12 bases align to TRBD2. Per the germline V gene, CDR1 is SGHRS and CDR2 is YFSETQ. There are 17 residues in the CDR3. With V trimmed by 3 bases and J by 1 base, 6 bases remained unmatched. The CDR3 bases are TGCGCCAGCAGCTCTGTACCTAGCGGGGGGGGCACAGATACGCAGTATTTT. Translated: CASSSVPSGGGTDTQYF. Combining the CDR3 with reference TRBV5-1 and TRBJ2-3 gives the whole variable domain KAGVTQTPRYLIKTRGQQVTLSCSPISGHRSVSWYQQTPGQGLQFLFEYFSETQRNKGNFPGRFSGRQFSNSRSEMNVSTLELGDSALYLCASSSVPSGGGTDTQYFGPGTRLTVL.

This chain links TRBV30 with TRBJ2-6; 9 nucleotides align to TRBD1. This CDR3 region has 15 residues. V was clipped by 3 bases and J by 0 bases; unmatched bases: 0. CDR1 and CDR2 from the germline V gene are GTSNPN and SVGIG (reference sequence). CDR3 in amino acids: CAWRTGGSGANVLTF. The CDR3 DNA follows: TGTGCCTGGAGGACAGGGGGCTCTGGGGCCAACGTCCTGACTTTC.

The chain recombines TRBV11-2 with TRBJ1-4; no clear D gene. Germline lookup yields CDR1 SGHAT and CDR2 FQNNGV. The V end was cut by 5 bases, the J end by 5 bases, with 12 bases between. The CDR3 is 14 amino acids. The DNA of the CDR3 is TGTGCCAGCAGCCCCTCGAGAAAGAATGAAAAACTGTTTTTT. It encodes CASSPSRKNEKLFF.

This clone was counted once. This sequence joins TRBV27 and TRBJ1-2; tentative D call: TRBD1 (5 bases). The CDR3 has 13 residues. Trimming shortened V by 6 bases and J by 4 bases, and 12 bases separated the two germline ends. Germline V lookup: CDR1 MNHEY, CDR2 SMNVEV (reference sequence). The CDR3 DNA sequence: TGTGCCAGCAGCCCGATCAGGGCCTATGGCTACACCTTC. The encoded protein is CASSPIRAYGYTF.

The genes are TRBV3-1 (or the pseudogene TRBV3-2) and TRBJ2-5, with TRBD1 matching 7 bases. The junction had 5 bases not matched to a gene; V was cut back by 4 bases and J by 0 bases. The CDR3 contains 15 residues. Germline CDR1 is LGHDT and CDR2 is YNNKEL (reference sequence). CDR3 sequence: CASSRWGTDQETQYF. The CDR3 DNA is TGTGCCAGCAGCCGCTGGGGGACAGACCAAGAGACCCAGTACTTC.

This sequence joins TRBV7-5 and TRBJ2-5; the table calls TRBD2, which could not be checked here. TRBV7-5 is recorded as a pseudogene. The CDR3 spans 13 residues. Here the CDR3 DNA reads TGTGTCAGAAGCTTACCGGGAGAAGAGACCCAGTACTTC. As protein: CVRSLPGEETQYF.

The chain recombines TRBV5-1 with TRBJ1-3; D perhaps matches TRBD1 (5 bases). The CDR3 consists of 15 residues. V was shortened by 0 bases and J by 0 bases, with 7 bases between the two germline ends. Germline V gene lookup returns CDR1 SGHRS and CDR2 YFSETQ. The CDR3 coding sequence is TGCGCCAGCAGCTTGGAGGGGATCTCTGGAAACACCATATATTTT. Residues: CASSLEGISGNTIYF.

V gene TRBV12-3 or TRBV12-4 combines with J gene TRBJ1-1; TRBD1 might be the D (5 bases). The V and J ends lost 3 bases and 5 bases respectively, with 10 bases between them. The CDR3 length is 13 residues. The CDR3 nucleotides are TGTGCCAGCAGTTTTGGGGCGGAAACTGAAGCTTTCTTT. Translated, it gives CASSFGAETEAFF.

This chain links TRBV9 with TRBJ2-3; 12 bases agree with TRBD2. The V segment lost 2 bases and the J segment 0 bases; nucleotides outside the gene matches: 1. CDR1 is SGDLS and CDR2 is YYNGEE in the germline V gene. The CDR3 contains 16 residues. CDR3 bases: TGTGCCAGCAGCGTCGGGACTAGCGGGAGCACAGATACGCAGTATTTT. This gives the protein CASSVGTSGSTDTQYF.

V usage is TRBV19 and J usage is TRBJ2-2; possible D gene TRBD1, 5 bases. This CDR3 is 14 amino acids long. The germline CDR1 and CDR2 sequences are LNHDA and SQIVND (reference sequence). V shed 1 base and J shed 7 bases, with 10 bases lying between them. Here the CDR3 reads CASSIGTPYGELFF. The DNA for the CDR3 is TGTGCCAGTAGTATAGGGACACCGTACGGGGAGCTGTTTTTT. The full variable domain, its missing parts supplied by reference TRBV19 and TRBJ2-2, is DGGITQSPKYLFRKEGQNVTLSCEQNLNHDAMYWYRQDPGQGLRLIYYSQIVNDFQKGDIAEGYSVSREKKESFPLTVTSAQKNPTAFYLCASSIGTPYGELFFGEGSRLTVL.

The chain carries TRBV28 and TRBJ2-1; 9 bases fit TRBD1. Germline assignment: CDR1 MDHEN and CDR2 SYDVKM. This CDR3 region has 17 residues. With 5 bases clipped from V and 2 bases from J, the junction kept 10 bases outside the gene matches. The CDR3 region is CASSPGTGSTTYNEQFF. CDR3 in DNA: TGTGCCAGCAGTCCCGGGACAGGGTCTACCACCTACAATGAGCAGTTCTTC.

The count of this clone is one. The chain carries TRBV18 and TRBJ1-1; perhaps TRBD1 as D (5 bases). Trimming left V 3 bases short and J 7 bases short, with 12 bases between. The CDR3 consists of 13 residues. In germline, CDR1 is KGHSH, CDR2 LQKENI. CDR3 bases: TGTGCCAGCTCACCGGGCCGGGACGGTGAAGCTTTCTTT. It specifies CASSPGRDGEAFF.

This clone was observed a handful of times. The J gene is TRBJ2-3, the V gene TRBV7-2, with D unresolved. Deletions cut 5 bases from V and 2 bases from J, with 14 bases between. The CDR3 runs to 15 residues. Germline V CDR1 and CDR2: SGHTA, FQGNSA. CDR3 protein: CASSKTTRNTDTQYF. In nucleotides, the CDR3 is TGTGCCAGCAGCAAAACCACAAGAAACACAGATACGCAGTATTTT.

This chain links TRBV4-1 with TRBJ1-4, with 10 bases lining up with TRBD1. This CDR3 is built from 19 residues. The junction had 14 bases not matched to a gene; V was cut back by 2 bases and J by 5 bases. Per germline, CDR1 MGHRA and CDR2 YSYEKL. The CDR3 DNA is TGCGCCAGCAGCCAACATTTGAGACAGGGGGCCGGGAGAAATGAAAAACTGTTTTTT. As protein: CASSQHLRQGAGRNEKLFF.

This chain links TRBV7-2 with TRBJ2-2, with TRBD2 as a possible D gene (6 bases). The V end was cut by 2 bases, the J end by 1 base, with 11 bases between. Germline loops: CDR1 SGHTA, CDR2 FQGNSA. The CDR3 extends over 16 amino acids. CDR3 DNA sequence: TGTGCCAGCAGCTTATTCCTAGCGCAGAACACCGGGGAGCTGTTTTTT. Protein sequence: CASSLFLAQNTGELFF. Full variable domain (missing parts from reference TRBV7-2 and TRBJ2-2): GAGVSQSPSNKVTEKGKDVELRCDPISGHTALYWYRQSLGQGLEFLIYFQGNSAPDKSGLPSDRFSAERTGGSVSTLTIQRTQQEDSAVYLCASSLFLAQNTGELFFGEGSRLTVL.

V is TRBV9 and J is TRBJ2-3; TRBD1 might be the D (5 bases). The CDR3 contains 16 residues. Germline CDR1 is SGDLS and CDR2 is YYNGEE. V lost 4 bases, J lost 2 bases, and 17 bases lay in between. CDR3 sequence: CASSPQSGHPTDTQYF. In DNA form, the CDR3 reads TGTGCCAGCAGCCCTCAATCCGGACATCCCACAGATACGCAGTATTTT.

The chain couples TRBV10-1 to TRBJ1-1; TRBD1 matches 11 bases. V lost 6 bases, J lost 5 bases, and 5 bases stayed unmatched. CDR3 length equals 14 residues. Germline loops: CDR1 WNHNN, CDR2 SYGVQD (reference sequence). CDR3 DNA sequence: TGCGCCAGCAGCGCCGGGACAGGGGGAACTGAAGCTTTCTTT. This encodes CASSAGTGGTEAFF.

The rearrangement uses TRBV7-6 and TRBJ2-7; tentatively, D is TRBD1 (6 bases). The CDR3 has 11 residues. From germline, CDR1 is SGHVS and CDR2 FNYEAQ. V was trimmed by 5 bases and J by 10 bases, leaving 12 bases between them. In nucleotides, the CDR3 is TGTGCCAGCAGCCAAACAGGGCACCAGTACTTC. Protein: CASSQTGHQYF.

The chain carries TRBV5-6 and TRBJ2-3, with D perhaps matching TRBD2 (5 bases). Trimming took off 2 bases at V and 1 base at J, with 14 bases between the two ends. The CDR3 length is 16 residues. Germline V gene lookup returns CDR1 SGHDT and CDR2 YYEEEE. CDR3: CASSFVGAGGTDTQYF. Written as DNA, the CDR3 is TGTGCCAGCAGCTTTGTTGGTGCCGGGGGCACAGATACGCAGTATTTT.

This clone was observed a handful of times. This chain connects TRBV12-3 or TRBV12-4 to TRBJ2-7; D gene uncertain. The ends were cut back, 3 bases at V and 1 base at J, with 7 bases in the middle. The CDR3 spans 13 residues. The CDR3, as DNA: TGTGCCAGCAGTTTGAGGTGGTCCTACGAGCAGTACTTC. Translated, it gives CASSLRWSYEQYF.

V gene TRBV27 combines with J gene TRBJ2-7; D not certain. Trimming took off 4 bases at V and 3 bases at J, with 22 bases between the two ends. CDR1 MNHEY and CDR2 SMNVEV come from the germline V gene (reference sequence). The CDR3 consists of 17 residues. CDR3 nucleotide sequence: TGTGCCAGCAGTTCGAACAACGGGCTTCCCTATCTCTACGAGCAGTACTTC. It is translated as CASSSNNGLPYLYEQYF.

CDR3 in DNA: TGTGCCAGCAGCCAGGACAGGGGTCAGCCCCAGCATTTT. It codes for CASSQDRGQPQHF. This sequence joins TRBV11-2 and TRBJ1-5; TRBD1 aligns across 9 bases. The CDR3 runs to 13 residues. CDR1 and CDR2 (germline): SGHAT, FQNNGV. J was trimmed by 6 bases and V by 5 bases; bases with no gene match: 2.

V gene TRBV19 combines with J gene TRBJ1-2, with a weak D call TRBD1 (6 bases). The CDR3 consists of 13 residues. Germline CDR1 reads LNHDA; CDR2 reads SQIVND (reference sequence). Trimming pared 6 bases from V and 3 bases from J, leaving 11 bases between. The CDR3 region has the DNA TGTGCCAGTAGAAAGGACAGTGACTATGGCTACACCTTC. Protein product: CASRKDSDYGYTF.

This clone was recorded a few times. J is TRBJ2-2 and V is TRBV3-1 (or the pseudogene TRBV3-2); TRBD1 is a possible D gene (5 bases). Trimming pared 5 bases from V and 3 bases from J, leaving 19 bases between. The CDR3 contains 17 residues. Per germline, CDR1 LGHDT and CDR2 YNNKEL (reference sequence). The CDR3 spells CASSVPRPGLDTGELFF. The CDR3 region has the DNA TGTGCCAGCAGCGTCCCCCGGCCAGGGCTTGACACCGGGGAGCTGTTTTTT.

This clone showed up just a few times. J is TRBJ2-7 and V is TRBV3-1 (or the pseudogene TRBV3-2), with TRBD2 matching over 8 bases. The CDR3 sequence is 13 residues long. Germline V gene sequence: CDR1 LGHDT, CDR2 YNNKEL (reference sequence). V was clipped by 4 bases and J by 5 bases; unmatched bases: 4. CDR3 sequence: CASSRPGLDEQYF. CDR3 nucleotides: TGTGCCAGCAGCCGTCCGGGACTAGACGAGCAGTACTTC.

The rearrangement uses TRBV4-2 and TRBJ2-1; TRBD1 matches 10 bases. V trimming: 3 bases; J trimming: 4 bases; junction bases outside the gene matches: 9. This CDR3 spans 17 amino acids. Germline CDR1 reads LGHNA; CDR2 reads YNFKEQ. CDR3 region: CASSQTRDRGPYNEQFF. As DNA, the CDR3 is TGTGCCAGCAGCCAGACCCGGGACAGGGGACCATACAATGAGCAGTTCTTC.

The chain joins TRBV20-1 to TRBJ2-1, with TRBD2 matching 8 bases. V was clipped by 5 bases and J by 9 bases; unmatched bases: 3. This CDR3 has 11 residues. Germline CDR1 and CDR2: DFQATT and SNEGSKA (reference sequence). This CDR3 reads CSASGGGEQFF. The CDR3 nucleotides read TGCAGTGCTTCGGGAGGGGGTGAGCAGTTCTTC.

The chain joins TRBV30 to TRBJ1-6; D is unresolved. CDR1 and CDR2 from the germline V gene are GTSNPN and SVGIG (reference sequence). Trimming cost V 2 bases and J 7 bases, with 12 bases left between them. This CDR3 region has 14 residues. In DNA form, the CDR3 reads TGTGCCTGGAGTATACGTCGGGGAAATTCACCCCTCCACTTT. As protein: CAWSIRRGNSPLHF.

This clone has a handful of counts. The chain recombines TRBV30 with TRBJ2-7; D is unclear. Trimming shortened V by 4 bases and J by 3 bases, and 10 bases separated the two germline ends. This CDR3 has 12 amino acids. Germline CDR1 and CDR2: GTSNPN and SVGIG (reference sequence). The CDR3 bases are TGTGCCTGGACCCAAGACCGCTACGAGCAGTACTTC. Residues: CAWTQDRYEQYF.